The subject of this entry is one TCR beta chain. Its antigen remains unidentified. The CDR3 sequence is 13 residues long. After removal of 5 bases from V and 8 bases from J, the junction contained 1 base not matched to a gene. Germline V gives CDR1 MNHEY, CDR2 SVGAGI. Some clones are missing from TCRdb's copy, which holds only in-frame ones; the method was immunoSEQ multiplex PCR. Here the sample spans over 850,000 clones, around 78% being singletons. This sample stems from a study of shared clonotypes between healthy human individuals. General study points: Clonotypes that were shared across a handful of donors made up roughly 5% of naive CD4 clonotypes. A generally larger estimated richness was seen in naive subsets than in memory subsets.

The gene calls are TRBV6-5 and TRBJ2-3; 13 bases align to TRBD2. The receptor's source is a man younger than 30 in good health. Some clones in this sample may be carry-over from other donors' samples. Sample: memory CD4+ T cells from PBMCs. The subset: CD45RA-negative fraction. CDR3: CASSRTSGSTQYF. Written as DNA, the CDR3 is TGTGCCAGCAGTCGGACTAGCGGGAGTACGCAGTATTTT.